The 5 T cell receptor beta chains reported below all come from one sample, sequenced in a study of CD4 and CD8 cells across lung adenocarcinoma regions. TCRdb reprocessed the PCR reads with MiXCR, giving one entry per CDR3 protein. Among a few thousand distinct CDR3 sequences listed, 45% to 65% were seen once. The sample comprised CD4+ T cells from the margin of a lung tumor. Source of these receptors: a female donor with lung adenocarcinoma. The CD4 and CD8 labels of this study may be unreliable.

By frequency in the sample, this clonotype is medium-sized. The chain employs TRBV6-1 and TRBJ2-1; a weak D match, TRBD1 (6 bases). The J call is doubtful: the DNA matches TRBJ2-5 better. CDR1 and CDR2 from the germline V gene are MNHNS and SASEGT. The CDR3 contains 12 residues. The CDR3 protein is CAYRDLGETQYF. The CDR3 DNA reads TGTGCATACAGGGATCTGGGGGAGACCCAGTACTTC.

CDR3 residues: CASSRIPPLMDEQFF. In DNA form, the CDR3 reads TGCGCCAGCAGCCGCATCCCACCTTTGATGGATGAGCAGTTCTTC. The J gene is TRBJ2-1, the V gene TRBV4-1; D remains unclear. The CDR3 is 15 residues long. Trimming removed 4 bases at V and 8 bases at J, with 18 bases between. Germline assignment: CDR1 MGHRA and CDR2 YSYEKL.

This clonotype has just a few counts. The chain recombines TRBV6-1 with TRBJ2-3; 13 bases align to TRBD2. CDR1 is MNHNS and CDR2 is SASEGT in the germline V gene. This CDR3 is built from 15 residues. After removal of 3 bases from V and 4 bases from J, the junction contained 1 base not matched to a gene. DNA of the CDR3: TGTGCCAGCAGTGAGACTAGCGGGGGGCCAGATACGCAGTATTTT. Encoded protein: CASSETSGGPDTQYF.

CDR3 region: CASRLQGATGTNEKLFF. CDR3 sequence (DNA): TGTGCCAGCAGGCTACAGGGGGCGACTGGAACTAATGAAAAACTGTTTTTT. The V and J genes are TRBV6-1 and TRBJ1-4; TRBD1 aligns across 9 bases. The CDR3 contains 17 residues. Germline CDR1 reads MNHNS; CDR2 reads SASEGT. Germline trimming cut 6 bases from V and 1 base from J; bases unmatched to any gene: 9.

A few counts support this clonotype. The chain links TRBV4-1 to TRBJ2-1; 10 nucleotides agree with TRBD2. This CDR3 is 18 amino acids long. The germline V gene encodes CDR1 MGHRA and CDR2 YSYEKL. Losses at the gene ends were 0 bases for V and 1 base for J; bases not matched to a gene: 6. For the CDR3, the DNA is TGCGCCAGCAGCCAAGAACCCATGGGACTAGCGTCCTACAATGAGCAGTTCTTC. Amino acid sequence: CASSQEPMGLASYNEQFF.